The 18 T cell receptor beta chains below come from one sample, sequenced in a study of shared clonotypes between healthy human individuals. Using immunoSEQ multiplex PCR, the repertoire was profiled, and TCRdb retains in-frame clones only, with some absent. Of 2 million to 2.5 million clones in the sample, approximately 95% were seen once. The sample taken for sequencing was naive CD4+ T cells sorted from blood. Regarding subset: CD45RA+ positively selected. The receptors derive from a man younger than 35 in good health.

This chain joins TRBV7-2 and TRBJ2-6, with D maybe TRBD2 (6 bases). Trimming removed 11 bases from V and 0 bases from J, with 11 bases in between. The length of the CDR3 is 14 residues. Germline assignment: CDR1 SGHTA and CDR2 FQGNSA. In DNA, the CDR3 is TGTGCCGTGGGGGGTACCTCTGGGGCCAACGTCCTGACTTTC. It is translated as CAVGGTSGANVLTF.

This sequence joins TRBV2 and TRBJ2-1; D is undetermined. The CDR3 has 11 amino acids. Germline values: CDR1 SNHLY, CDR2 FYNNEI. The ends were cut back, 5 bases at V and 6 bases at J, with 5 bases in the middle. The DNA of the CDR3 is TGTGCCAGCAGTAGACCCAATGAGCAGTTCTTC. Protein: CASSRPNEQFF.

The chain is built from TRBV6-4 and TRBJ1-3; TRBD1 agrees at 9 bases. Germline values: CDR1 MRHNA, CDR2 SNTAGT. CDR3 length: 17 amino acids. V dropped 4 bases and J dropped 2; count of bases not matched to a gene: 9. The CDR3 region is CASSASPGQGPGNTIYF. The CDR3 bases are TGTGCCAGCAGTGCTTCGCCTGGACAGGGGCCTGGAAACACCATATATTTT.

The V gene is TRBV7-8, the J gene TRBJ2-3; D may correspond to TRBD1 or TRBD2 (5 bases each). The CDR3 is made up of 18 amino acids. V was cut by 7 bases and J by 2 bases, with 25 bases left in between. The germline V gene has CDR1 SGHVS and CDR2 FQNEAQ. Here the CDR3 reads CASKPWGFSERFTDTQYF. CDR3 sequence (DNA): TGTGCCAGCAAACCTTGGGGGTTTAGCGAGAGATTCACAGATACGCAGTATTTT.

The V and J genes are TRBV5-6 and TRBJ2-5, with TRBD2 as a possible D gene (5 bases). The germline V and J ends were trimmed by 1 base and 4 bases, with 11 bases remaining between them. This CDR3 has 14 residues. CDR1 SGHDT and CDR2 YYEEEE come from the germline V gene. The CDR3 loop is CASSLIEAGETQYF. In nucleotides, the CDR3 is TGTGCCAGCAGCTTGATCGAGGCGGGAGAGACCCAGTACTTC.

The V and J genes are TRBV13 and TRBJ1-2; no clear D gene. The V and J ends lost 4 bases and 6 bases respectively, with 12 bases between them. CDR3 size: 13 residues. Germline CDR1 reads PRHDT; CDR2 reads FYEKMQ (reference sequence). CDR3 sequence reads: CASSSTPEDGYTF. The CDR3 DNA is TGTGCCAGCAGCTCGACCCCGGAAGATGGCTACACCTTC.

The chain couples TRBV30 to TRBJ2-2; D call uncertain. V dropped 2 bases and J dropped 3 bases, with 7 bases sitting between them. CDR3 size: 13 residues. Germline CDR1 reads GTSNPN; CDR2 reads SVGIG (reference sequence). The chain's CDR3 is CAWSPGHTGELFF. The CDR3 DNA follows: TGTGCCTGGAGTCCGGGTCACACCGGGGAGCTGTTTTTT.

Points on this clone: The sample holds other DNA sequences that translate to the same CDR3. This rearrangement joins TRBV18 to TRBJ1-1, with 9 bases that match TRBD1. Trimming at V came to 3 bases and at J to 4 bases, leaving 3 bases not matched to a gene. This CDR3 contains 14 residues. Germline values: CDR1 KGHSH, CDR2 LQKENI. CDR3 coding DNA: TGTGCCAGCTCACCCACAGGGGGCGGCACTGAAGCTTTCTTT. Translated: CASSPTGGGTEAFF.

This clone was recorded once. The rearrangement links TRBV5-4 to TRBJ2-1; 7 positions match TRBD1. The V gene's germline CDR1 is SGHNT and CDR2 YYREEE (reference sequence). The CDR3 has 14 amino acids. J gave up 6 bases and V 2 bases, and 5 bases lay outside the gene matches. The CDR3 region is CASSFRTGPNEQFF. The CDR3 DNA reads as TGTGCCAGCAGCTTTAGGACAGGCCCCAATGAGCAGTTCTTC.

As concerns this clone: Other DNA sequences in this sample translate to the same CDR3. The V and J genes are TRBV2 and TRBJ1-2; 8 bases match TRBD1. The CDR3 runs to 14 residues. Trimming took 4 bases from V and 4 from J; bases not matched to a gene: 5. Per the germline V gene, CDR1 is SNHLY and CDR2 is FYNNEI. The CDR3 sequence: CASSGQGAGYGYTF. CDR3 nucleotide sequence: TGTGCCAGCAGTGGTCAGGGGGCAGGCTATGGCTACACCTTC.

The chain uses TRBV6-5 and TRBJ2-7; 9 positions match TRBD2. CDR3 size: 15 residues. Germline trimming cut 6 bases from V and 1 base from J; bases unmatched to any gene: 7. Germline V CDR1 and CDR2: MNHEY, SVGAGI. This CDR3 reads CASSRGSGRSYEQYF. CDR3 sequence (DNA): TGTGCCAGCAGCCGAGGTAGCGGGAGATCCTACGAGCAGTACTTC.

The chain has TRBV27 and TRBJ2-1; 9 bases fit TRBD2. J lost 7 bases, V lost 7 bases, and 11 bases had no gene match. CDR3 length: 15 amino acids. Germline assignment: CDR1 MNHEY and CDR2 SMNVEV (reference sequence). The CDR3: CASTKALAGYNEQFF. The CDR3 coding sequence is TGTGCCAGCACCAAAGCCCTAGCGGGGTATAATGAGCAGTTCTTC.

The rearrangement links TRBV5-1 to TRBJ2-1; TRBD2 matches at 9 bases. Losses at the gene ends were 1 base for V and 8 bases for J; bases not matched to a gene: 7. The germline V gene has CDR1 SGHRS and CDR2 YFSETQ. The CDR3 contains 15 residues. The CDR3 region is CASSLSLAGSDEQFF. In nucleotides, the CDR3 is TGCGCCAGCAGCTTGAGTCTAGCGGGAAGTGATGAGCAGTTCTTC.

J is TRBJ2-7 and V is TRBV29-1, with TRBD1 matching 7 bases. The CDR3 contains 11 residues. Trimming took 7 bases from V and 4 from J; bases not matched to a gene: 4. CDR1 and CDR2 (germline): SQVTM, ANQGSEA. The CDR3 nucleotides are TGCAGCGCTAGACAGGGTTACGAGCAGTACTTC. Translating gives CSARQGYEQYF.

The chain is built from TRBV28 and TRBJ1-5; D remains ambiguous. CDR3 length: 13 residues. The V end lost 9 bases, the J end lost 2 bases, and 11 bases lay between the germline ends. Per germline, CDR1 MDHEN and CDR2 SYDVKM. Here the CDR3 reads CASEVKGNQPQHF. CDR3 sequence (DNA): TGTGCCAGTGAGGTCAAAGGCAATCAGCCCCAGCATTTT.

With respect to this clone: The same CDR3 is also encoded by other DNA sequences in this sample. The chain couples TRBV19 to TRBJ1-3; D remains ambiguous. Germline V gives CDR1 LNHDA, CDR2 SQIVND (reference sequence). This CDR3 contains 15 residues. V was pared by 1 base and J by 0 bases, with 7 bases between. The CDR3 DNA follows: TGTGCCAGTAGTATAGGACAAAGCTCTGGAAACACCATATATTTT. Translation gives CASSIGQSSGNTIYF.

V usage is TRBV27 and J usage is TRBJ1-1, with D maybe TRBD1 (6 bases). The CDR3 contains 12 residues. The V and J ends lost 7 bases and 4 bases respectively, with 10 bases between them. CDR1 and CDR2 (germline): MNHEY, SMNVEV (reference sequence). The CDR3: CASMGARTEAFF. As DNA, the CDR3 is TGTGCCAGCATGGGGGCGCGCACTGAAGCTTTCTTT.

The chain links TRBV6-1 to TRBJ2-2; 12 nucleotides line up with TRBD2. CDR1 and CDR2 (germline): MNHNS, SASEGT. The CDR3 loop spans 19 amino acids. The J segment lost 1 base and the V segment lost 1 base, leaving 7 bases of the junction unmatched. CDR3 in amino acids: CASSEDATSGRMNTGELFF. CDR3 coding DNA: TGTGCCAGCAGTGAAGACGCGACTAGCGGGAGAATGAACACCGGGGAGCTGTTTTTT.